Included here is one T cell receptor beta chain sequence, with context. In this sample, this clonotype turned up many times. Its binding antigen is unknown. Nothing much larger sits one base from this clone, and base qualities are not available. Synthesis of TCR cDNA relied on 5'RACE template switching, a step that introduced a universal primer site along with unique molecular identifiers. Priming for cDNA synthesis came from both the TCR alpha and TCR beta constant segments. Libraries were amplified in two PCR steps, with sample barcodes and sequencing adapters added in the second step. Libraries were sequenced on Illumina HiSeq 2500 (2x100 bp) or NovaSeq (2x150 bp). The original pipeline was this. MIGEC handled demultiplexing of reads and collapsing into UMI consensus sequences, while MiXCR performed V(D)J alignment. Vaccine-responding clonotypes were defined with edgeR using replicate PBMC samples, requiring FDR below 0.01 and a log2 fold change above 5 up to day 15. CD4 or CD8 identity was assigned to each bulk clonotype according to whether the clonotype was present at higher abundance in the sequenced CD4 repertoire or the sequenced CD8 repertoire. TCRdb took the public reads, trimmed them with fastp at Q25, ran MiXCR for clone calling and kept in-frame beta chains. When rows share a CDR3 protein, they turn into one entry using the most common DNA and genes. It is TCRdb's table, rather than the study itself, that gives the V and J calls and clone size. The sample records 600,000 to 750,000 distinct CDR3 sequences, approximately 13% of which are singletons. The ten largest clones take up more than 13% of the sample.

This sample was taken from a study of T cells after yellow fever vaccination (dated by TCRdb to the late 2010s). Background for the entire study: Libraries from fractions with low cell numbers were prepared with the SMART-Seq v4 Ultra Low Input RNA kit. To follow T-cell clones before and after primary and booster YFV17D yellow fever vaccination, bulk TCR alpha and beta repertoires were sequenced over time. Two healthy male donors made up the cohort, one aged 18 to 30 years and the other aged 30 to 39 years. Blood was collected at multiple timepoints before and after primary and secondary immunization, and bulk PBMC replicates and cell subsets were isolated. Here is what the overall study found, with its caveats: After the booster, most of the clones that had expanded following primary vaccination were detected again (approximately 96% of CD4 and around 90% of CD8), which suggests that memory was broadly maintained. The study included only a couple of donors, which limits how far the findings can be generalized. Because abundant contaminating clonotypes from the bulk population could be contained in FACS-sorted repertoires, computational filtering was required. The secondary T-cell response was weaker than the primary response but faster, peaking on day 5 instead of day 15. A small share of clonotypes was detected in both CD4 and CD8 compartments, with the overlap likely arising from convergent recombination.

The intended sense of this specimen's treatment or condition label: live attenuated yellow fever vaccine strain. At each blood-draw timepoint, two biological replicates of bulk PBMCs were obtained. PBMCs were isolated from peripheral blood using a standard Ficoll-Paque protocol. RNA was extracted with TriZol from bulk PBMCs, CD4 and CD8 fractions, and dextramer-positive and dextramer-negative fractions. Per the germline V gene, MDHEN is the CDR1 and SYDVKM is the CDR2. From the cysteine up to the phenylalanine, the CDR3 has a length of 15 residues. Kept here is only the CDR3 DNA, which spans 45 bases and is read in frame from base 1. Trimmed from V: 7 bases; trimmed from J: 3 bases; junction bases lacking a gene match: 11.

This TCR was sampled from a man aged 25-40 years who received the YFV17D yellow fever vaccine. The V and J segments used are TRBV28 and TRBJ2-7; 8 central bases correspond to TRBD1. The starting material was PBMCs, obtained on the day of the yellow fever booster vaccination. The base sequence is TGTGCCAGCACCCTCCGGGACAGGAGTTACTACGAGCAGTACTTC. This codes for CASTLRDRSYYEQYF.